These T cell receptor beta chains were read from a single sample in a study of cytomegalovirus exposure and HLA in healthy donors. Sequenced by immunoSEQ multiplex PCR; TCRdb stores in-frame clones only, minus some. The table lists 150,000 to 200,000 clones, about 80% of them singletons. Sample: PBMCs. The receptors derive from a man aged 18-30 years in good health and CMV-seropositive. The CDR3 runs from the conserved cysteine through the conserved F or W. The D gene is left open where the match is weak. Where a row states a size, it is once, few, many or the class of an expanded clone; other rows omit it.

TRBJ2-3 | TRBV6-6 | NA | TRBD2 | CASSYVLAGITDTQYF | TGTGCCAGCAGTTACGTCCTAGCGGGTATCACAGATACGCAGTATTTT
TRBJ2-7 | TRBV13 | NA | TRBD1 | CASSSGTGVREQYF | TGTGCCAGCAGCTCCGGGACAGGGGTCCGGGAGCAGTACTTC
TRBJ2-7 | TRBV28 | once | NA | CASSFSIYEQYF | TGTGCCAGCAGTTTTTCCATCTACGAGCAGTACTTC
TRBJ2-1 | TRBV5-1 | NA | NA | CASSPGVGPSSYNEQFF | TGCGCCAGCAGCCCGGGGGTCGGGCCGAGCTCCTACAATGAGCAGTTCTTC
TRBJ1-1 | TRBV30 | NA | TRBD1 | CAWSVDRGREAFF | TGTGCCTGGAGCGTCGACAGGGGGAGAGAAGCTTTCTTT
TRBJ2-1 | TRBV9 | NA | NA | CASSSRTEINEQFF | TGTGCCAGCAGCTCCCGGACAGAGATTAATGAGCAGTTCTTC
TRBJ2-1 | TRBV28 | NA | NA | CASSLTTVRSYNEQFF | TGTGCCAGCAGTCTCACTACGGTTAGGTCCTACAATGAGCAGTTCTTC
TRBJ2-7 | TRBV2 | few | TRBD1 | CASSAGQGFYEQYF | TGTGCCAGCAGTGCCGGACAGGGATTCTACGAGCAGTACTTC
TRBJ2-3 | TRBV11-2 | NA | TRBD2 | CASSPDRFRTSVGTDTQYF | TGTGCCAGCAGCCCGGACAGGTTCCGGACTAGCGTCGGCACAGATACGCAGTATTTT
TRBJ2-1 | TRBV7-9 | few | NA | CASSFVRTGNEQFF | TGTGCCAGCAGCTTCGTTCGAACAGGGAATGAGCAGTTCTTC
TRBJ2-4 | TRBV5-1 | NA | TRBD1 | CASSLVGGQKNIQYF | TGCGCCAGCAGCTTGGTAGGGGGCCAAAAAAACATTCAGTACTTC
TRBJ1-2 | TRBV7-3 | NA | NA | CASSSRRGSYGYTF | TGTGCCAGCAGCTCCCGGAGGGGTAGCTATGGCTACACCTTC
TRBJ2-7 | TRBV4-3 | few | NA | CASSPGFLGDYEQYF | TGCGCCAGCAGCCCGGGATTTCTGGGTGACTACGAGCAGTACTTC
TRBJ1-4 | TRBV9 | once | TRBD1 | CASSVATGGYEKLFF | TGTGCCAGCAGCGTAGCGACAGGGGGATACGAAAAACTGTTTTTT
TRBJ2-7 | TRBV9 | NA | TRBD1 | CASSVGSGPGTGVYEQYF | TGTGCCAGCAGCGTAGGGAGCGGTCCCGGGACAGGGGTCTACGAGCAGTACTTC
TRBJ2-7 | TRBV28 | NA | TRBD2 | CASSQTSGSLYEQYF | TGTGCCAGCAGTCAAACTAGCGGGAGTCTTTACGAGCAGTACTTC
TRBJ1-5 | TRBV19 | few | NA | CASSPTRDTRRSPQHF | TGTGCCAGTAGCCCAACGAGGGACACCCGTAGATCGCCCCAGCATTTT
TRBJ1-4 | TRBV7-8 | NA | NA | CASSLGREKLFF | TGTGCCAGCAGCTTGGGGCGTGAAAAACTGTTTTTT
TRBJ2-6 | TRBV5-6 | NA | NA | CASSLGSSGANVLTF | TGTGCCAGCAGCTTGGGCAGCTCTGGGGCCAACGTCCTGACTTTC
TRBJ2-7 | TRBV27 | NA | NA | CASSLGTDSYEQYF | TGTGCCAGCAGTTTAGGGACGGACAGCTACGAGCAGTACTTC
TRBJ1-1 | TRBV27 | NA | NA | CASSNGGGAFFF | TGTGCCAGCAGTAATGGTGGAGGCGCCTTTTTCTTT
TRBJ2-1 | TRBV9 | NA | TRBD1 | CASSVGTGGNNEQFF | TGTGCCAGCAGCGTAGGGACAGGGGGAAACAATGAGCAGTTCTTC
TRBJ2-5 | TRBV14 | NA | TRBD2 | CASSPGLASETQYF | TGTGCCAGCAGCCCAGGACTAGCGTCGGAGACCCAGTACTTC
TRBJ1-1 | TRBV29-1 | few | NA | CSVEDSEAFF | TGCAGCGTCGAGGACAGTGAAGCTTTCTTT
TRBJ2-1 | TRBV19 | NA | NA | CASNAPGSYNEQFF | TGTGCCAGTAACGCCCCGGGATCCTACAATGAGCAGTTCTTC
TRBJ1-3 | TRBV6-1 | NA | TRBD1 | CASSEEGGALSGNTIYF | TGTGCCAGCAGTGAAGAAGGGGGCGCGTTATCTGGAAACACCATATATTTT
TRBJ1-1 | TRBV6-5 | once | NA | CASSPTLMSTEAFF | TGTGCCAGCAGTCCCACCCTAATGAGCACTGAAGCTTTCTTT
TRBJ2-5 | TRBV10-3 | NA | NA | CAISAFGVQETQYF | TGTGCCATCAGTGCCTTCGGGGTGCAGGAGACCCAGTACTTC
TRBJ2-1 | TRBV25-1 | NA | TRBD1 | CASRGWDRSHEQFF | TGTGCCAGCAGGGGGTGGGACAGGTCTCATGAGCAGTTCTTC
TRBJ2-1 | TRBV18 | few | NA | CASSPLPRQTYNEQFF | TGTGCCAGCTCACCACTCCCGAGGCAGACCTACAATGAGCAGTTCTTC
TRBJ2-1 | TRBV11-2 | NA | NA | CASSLSPNEQFF | TGTGCCAGCAGCTTATCTCCCAATGAGCAGTTCTTC
TRBJ1-5 | TRBV28 | NA | NA | CASSLAGQGQGQPQHF | TGTGCCAGCAGTTTAGCTGGGCAGGGGCAGGGCCAGCCCCAGCATTTT
TRBJ2-4 | TRBV19 | NA | NA | CASSTVGSSKNIQYF | TGTGCCAGTAGTACCGTCGGTAGTTCCAAAAACATTCAGTACTTC
TRBJ2-7 | TRBV30 | NA | TRBD2 | CAWSRAGPPPEQYF | TGTGCCTGGAGTCGAGCGGGGCCCCCCCCTGAGCAGTACTTC
TRBJ2-7 | TRBV18 | NA | NA | CASSPLSTGTYEQYF | TGTGCCAGCTCACCACTGTCTACAGGGACGTACGAGCAGTACTTC
TRBJ1-3 | TRBV28 | NA | TRBD1 | CASSSGTGTLSGNTIYF | TGTGCCAGCAGTTCCGGGACAGGGACCCTCTCTGGAAACACCATATATTTT
TRBJ2-7 | TRBV7-3 | NA | TRBD2 | CASSASGGYEQYF | TGTGCCAGCAGCGCGTCGGGGGGGTACGAGCAGTACTTC
TRBJ2-3 | TRBV7-7 | NA | NA | CASSRERFGSSYKQYF | TGTGCCAGCAGCCGGGAAAGGTTTGGGAGTTCCTATAAGCAGTATTTT
TRBJ2-5 | TRBV5-4 | NA | NA | CASSLEVGGYQETQYF | TGTGCCAGCAGCTTGGAGGTGGGCGGGTACCAAGAGACCCAGTACTTC
TRBJ1-1 | TRBV6-1 | many | NA | CASRTDMGLEAFF | TGTGCCAGCAGGACCGACATGGGGCTTGAAGCTTTCTTT